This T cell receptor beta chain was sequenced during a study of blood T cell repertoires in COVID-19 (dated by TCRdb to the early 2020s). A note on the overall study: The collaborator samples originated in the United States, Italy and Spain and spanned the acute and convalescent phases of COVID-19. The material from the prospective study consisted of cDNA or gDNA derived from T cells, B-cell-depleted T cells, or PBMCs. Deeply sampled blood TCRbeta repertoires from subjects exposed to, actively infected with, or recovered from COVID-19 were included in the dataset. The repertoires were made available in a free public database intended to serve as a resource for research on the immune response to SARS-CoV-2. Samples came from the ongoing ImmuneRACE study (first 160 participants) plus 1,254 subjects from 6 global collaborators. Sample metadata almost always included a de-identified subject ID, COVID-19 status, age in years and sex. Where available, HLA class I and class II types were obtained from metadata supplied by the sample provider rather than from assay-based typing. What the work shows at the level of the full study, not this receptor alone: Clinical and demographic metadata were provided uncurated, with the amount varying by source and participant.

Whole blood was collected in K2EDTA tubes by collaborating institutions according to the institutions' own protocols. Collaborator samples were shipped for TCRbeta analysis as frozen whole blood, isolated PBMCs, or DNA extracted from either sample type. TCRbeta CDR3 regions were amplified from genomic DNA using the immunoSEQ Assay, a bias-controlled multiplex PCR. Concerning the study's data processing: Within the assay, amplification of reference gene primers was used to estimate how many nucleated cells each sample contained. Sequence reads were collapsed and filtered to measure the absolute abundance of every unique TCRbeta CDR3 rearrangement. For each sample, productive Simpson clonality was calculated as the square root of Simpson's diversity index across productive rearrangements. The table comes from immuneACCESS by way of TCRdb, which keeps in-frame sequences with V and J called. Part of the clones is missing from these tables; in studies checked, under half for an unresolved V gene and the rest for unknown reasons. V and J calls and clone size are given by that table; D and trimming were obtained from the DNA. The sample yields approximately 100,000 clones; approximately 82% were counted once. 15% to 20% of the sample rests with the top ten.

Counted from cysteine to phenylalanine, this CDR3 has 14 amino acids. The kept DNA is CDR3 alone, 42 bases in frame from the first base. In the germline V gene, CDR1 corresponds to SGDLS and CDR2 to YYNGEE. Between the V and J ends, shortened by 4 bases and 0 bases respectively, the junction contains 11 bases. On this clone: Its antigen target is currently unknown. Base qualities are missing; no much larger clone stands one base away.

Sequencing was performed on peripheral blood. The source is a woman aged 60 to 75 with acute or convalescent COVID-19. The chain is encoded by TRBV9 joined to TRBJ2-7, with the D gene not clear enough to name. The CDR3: CASSHRWYSYEQYF. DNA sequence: TGTGCCAGCAGCCATCGGTGGTACTCCTACGAGCAGTACTTC.